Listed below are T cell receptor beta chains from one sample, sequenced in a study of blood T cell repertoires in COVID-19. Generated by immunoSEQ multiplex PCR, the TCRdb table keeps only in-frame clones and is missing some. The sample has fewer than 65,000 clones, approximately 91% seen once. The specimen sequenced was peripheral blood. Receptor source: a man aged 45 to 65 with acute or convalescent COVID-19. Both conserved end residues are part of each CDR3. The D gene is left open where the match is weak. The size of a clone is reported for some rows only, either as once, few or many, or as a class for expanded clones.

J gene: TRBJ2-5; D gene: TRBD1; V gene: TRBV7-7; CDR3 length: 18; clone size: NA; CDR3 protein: CASSLAATGVTAQETQYF; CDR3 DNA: TGTGCCAGCAGCTTAGCAGCGACAGGGGTGACGGCACAAGAGACCCAGTACTTC
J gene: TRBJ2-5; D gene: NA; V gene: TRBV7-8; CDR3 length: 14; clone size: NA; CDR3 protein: CASSLRDRGKTQYF; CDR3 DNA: TGTGCCAGCAGCTTGCGGGACCGGGGGAAGACCCAGTACTTC
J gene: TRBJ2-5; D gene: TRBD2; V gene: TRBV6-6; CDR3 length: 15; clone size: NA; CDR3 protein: CASSPPGSSGETQYF; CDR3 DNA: TGTGCCAGCAGCCCCCCCGGGTCTAGCGGAGAGACCCAGTACTTC
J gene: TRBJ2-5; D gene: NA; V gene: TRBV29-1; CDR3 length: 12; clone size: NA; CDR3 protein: CSVGGGTETQYF; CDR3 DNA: TGCAGCGTTGGCGGGGGCACGGAGACCCAGTACTTC
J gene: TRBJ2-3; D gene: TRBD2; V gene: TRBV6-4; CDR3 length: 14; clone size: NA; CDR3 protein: CASGSGRATDTQYF; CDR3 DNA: TGTGCCAGCGGTAGCGGGAGGGCAACAGATACGCAGTATTTT
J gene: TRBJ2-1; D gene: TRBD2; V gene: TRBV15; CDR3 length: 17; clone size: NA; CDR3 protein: CATSREKTASGKGEQFF; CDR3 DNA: TGTGCCACCAGCAGAGAGAAGACGGCTAGCGGGAAGGGTGAGCAGTTCTTC
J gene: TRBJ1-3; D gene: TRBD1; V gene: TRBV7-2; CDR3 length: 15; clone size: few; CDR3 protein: CASSLGTGSMDTIYF; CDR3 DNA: TGTGCCAGCAGCTTGGGGACAGGTAGTATGGACACCATATATTTT
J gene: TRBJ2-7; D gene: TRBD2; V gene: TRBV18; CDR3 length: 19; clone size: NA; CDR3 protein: CASSPPGQRAGGTPRGQYF; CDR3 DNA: TGTGCCAGCTCACCTCCGGGACAGCGAGCGGGAGGAACCCCCCGGGGGCAGTACTTC
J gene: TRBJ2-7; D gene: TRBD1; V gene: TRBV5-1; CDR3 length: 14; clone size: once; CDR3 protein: CASSLGQGSYEQYF; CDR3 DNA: TGCGCCAGCAGCTTAGGACAGGGCTCCTACGAGCAGTACTTC
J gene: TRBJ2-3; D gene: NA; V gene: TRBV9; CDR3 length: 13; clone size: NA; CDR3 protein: CASRREGTDTQYF; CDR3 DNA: TGTGCCAGCCGGAGGGAGGGCACAGATACGCAGTATTTT
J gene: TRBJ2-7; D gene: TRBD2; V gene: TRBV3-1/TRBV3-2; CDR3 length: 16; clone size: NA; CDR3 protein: CASSLRGLAGVYEQYF; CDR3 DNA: TGTGCCAGCAGCCTCCGCGGGCTAGCGGGAGTGTACGAGCAGTACTTC
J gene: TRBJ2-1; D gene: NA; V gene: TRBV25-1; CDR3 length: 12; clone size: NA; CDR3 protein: CASNVGSLEQFF; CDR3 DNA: TGTGCCAGCAATGTCGGTAGTTTAGAGCAGTTCTTC
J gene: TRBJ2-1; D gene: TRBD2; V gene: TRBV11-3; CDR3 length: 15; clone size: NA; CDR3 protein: CASSLRTSSYNEQFF; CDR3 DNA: TGTGCCAGCAGCTTAAGGACTAGCTCCTACAATGAGCAGTTCTTC
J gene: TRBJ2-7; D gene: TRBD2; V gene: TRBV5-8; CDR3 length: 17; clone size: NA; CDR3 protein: CASSHHLTSGISYEQYF; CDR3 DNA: TGTGCCAGCAGCCACCACCTAACTAGCGGGATCTCCTACGAGCAGTACTTC
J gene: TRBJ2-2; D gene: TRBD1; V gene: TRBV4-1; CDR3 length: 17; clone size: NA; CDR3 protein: CASSQEGTGGATGELFF; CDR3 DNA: TGCGCCAGCAGCCAAGAAGGGACAGGGGGCGCGACTGGGGAGCTGTTTTTT
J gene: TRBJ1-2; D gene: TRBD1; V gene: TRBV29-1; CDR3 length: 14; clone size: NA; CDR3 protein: CSVAGDSENYGYTF; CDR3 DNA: TGCAGCGTTGCCGGGGACAGCGAGAACTATGGCTACACCTTC
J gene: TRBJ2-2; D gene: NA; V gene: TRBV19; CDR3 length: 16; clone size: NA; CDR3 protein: CASSILQDINTGELFF; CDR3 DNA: TGTGCCAGTAGTATCTTACAGGATATTAACACCGGGGAGCTGTTTTTT
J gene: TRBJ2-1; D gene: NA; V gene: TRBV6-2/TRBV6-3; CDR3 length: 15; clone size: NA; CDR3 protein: CASSYGRGGYNEQFF; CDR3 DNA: TGTGCCAGCAGTTACGGTAGGGGTGGGTACAATGAGCAGTTCTTC
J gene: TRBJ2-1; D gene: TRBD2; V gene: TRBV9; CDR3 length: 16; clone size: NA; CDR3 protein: CASSPRLAVSYNEQFF; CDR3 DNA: TGTGCCAGCAGCCCGAGACTAGCGGTCTCCTACAATGAGCAGTTCTTC
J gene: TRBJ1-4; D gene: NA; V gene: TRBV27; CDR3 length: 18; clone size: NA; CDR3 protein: CASSRTSPSTTTNEKLFF; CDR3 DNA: TGTGCCAGCAGTAGGACTTCCCCCTCCACAACAACTAATGAAAAACTGTTTTTT
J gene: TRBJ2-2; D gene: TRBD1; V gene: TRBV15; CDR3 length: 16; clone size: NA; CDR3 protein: CATSRGQGENTGELFF; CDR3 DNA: TGTGCCACCAGCAGGGGACAGGGGGAGAACACCGGGGAGCTGTTTTTT
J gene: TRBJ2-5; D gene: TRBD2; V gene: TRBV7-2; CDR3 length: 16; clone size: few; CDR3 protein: CASSATLAVYQETQYF; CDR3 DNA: TGTGCCAGCAGCGCAACCCTAGCGGTGTACCAAGAGACCCAGTACTTC